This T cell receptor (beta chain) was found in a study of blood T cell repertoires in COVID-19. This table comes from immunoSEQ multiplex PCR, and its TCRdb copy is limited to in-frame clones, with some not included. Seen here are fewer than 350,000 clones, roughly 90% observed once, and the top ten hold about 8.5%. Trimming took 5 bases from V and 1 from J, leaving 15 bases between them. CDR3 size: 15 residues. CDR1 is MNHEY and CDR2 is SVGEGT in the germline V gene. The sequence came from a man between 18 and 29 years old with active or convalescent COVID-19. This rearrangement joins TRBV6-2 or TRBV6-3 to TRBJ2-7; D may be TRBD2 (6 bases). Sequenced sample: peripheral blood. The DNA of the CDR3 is TGTGCCAGCAGTCCCCGACTAGATTCATCCTACGAGCAGTACTTC. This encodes CASSPRLDSSYEQYF.